Listed below are T cell receptor beta chains from one sample, sequenced in a study of T-cell memory formation after mild COVID-19. Each CDR3 protein is one row after TCRdb ran MiXCR on the 5' RACE reads. The sample holds over 350,000 distinct CDR3 sequences, roughly a quarter seen once. The specimen sequenced was PBMCs or a T cell subset sorted from them (not recorded which). The receptors were gathered from an adult woman who had mild COVID-19 (a few samples of this study predate the infection). Cell type and time point are not known. Each CDR3 is given with its conserved first and last residue. Fields, in order: V gene, clone size, D gene, J gene, CDR3 DNA, CDR3 protein. D genes are given only for firm matches. Size values are once, few and many counts, or a class for expanded clones, and some rows have none.

V: TRBV2; size: few; D: TRBD1; J: TRBJ1-5; DNA: TGTGCCAGCAGAGCGGACAGGCCCTTAAGCCCCAATCAGCCCCAGCATTTT; CDR3: CASRADRPLSPNQPQHF
V: TRBV5-5; size: NA; D: TRBD1; J: TRBJ1-5; DNA: TGTGCCAGCAGTCCCGCCGTGACAGGGGGAAATCAGCCCCAGCATTTT; CDR3: CASSPAVTGGNQPQHF
V: TRBV7-9; size: many; D: NA; J: TRBJ1-2; DNA: TGTGCCAGCAGTTTCGGCTCTAACTATGGCTACACCTTC; CDR3: CASSFGSNYGYTF
V: TRBV24-1; size: NA; D: NA; J: TRBJ2-7; DNA: TGTGCCACCAGTGGACTAGGGGCCCACGAGCAGTACTTC; CDR3: CATSGLGAHEQYF
V: TRBV12-3/TRBV12-4; size: NA; D: TRBD1; J: TRBJ1-2; DNA: TGTGCCAGCAGTTTAGCGGAAGGACAGGCCGTCTATGGCTACACCTTC; CDR3: CASSLAEGQAVYGYTF
V: TRBV7-3; size: few; D: NA; J: TRBJ2-1; DNA: TGTGCCAGCAGCTTAAGTGTCAGGGGAGGTGATGAGCAGTTCTTC; CDR3: CASSLSVRGGDEQFF
V: TRBV13; size: NA; D: NA; J: TRBJ2-7; DNA: TGTGCCAGCAGCTTAACGGACGGGGCCTACGAGCAGTACTTC; CDR3: CASSLTDGAYEQYF
V: TRBV7-8; size: NA; D: TRBD2; J: TRBJ2-1; DNA: TGTGCCAGCAGCCGAAGACTAGCGGGGGAGAATGAGCAGTTCTTC; CDR3: CASSRRLAGENEQFF
V: TRBV19; size: NA; D: NA; J: TRBJ1-4; DNA: TGTGCCAGTAGTATGGAGCAGGGTTTCTACGATGAAAAACTGTTTTTT; CDR3: CASSMEQGFYDEKLFF
V: TRBV20-1; size: few; D: TRBD2; J: TRBJ2-7; DNA: TGCAGTGCCAGCCCGGGACTAGCGGGAGCTTTGTACGAGCAGTACTTC; CDR3: CSASPGLAGALYEQYF
V: TRBV19; size: NA; D: NA; J: TRBJ2-3; DNA: TGTGCCAGCATGGACAGAGATACGCAGTATTTT; CDR3: CASMDRDTQYF
V: TRBV5-1; size: NA; D: TRBD2; J: TRBJ2-1; DNA: TGCGCCAGCAGCTTCCAAGCGGGAGGATCTAATGAGCAGTTCTTC; CDR3: CASSFQAGGSNEQFF
V: TRBV5-4; size: few; D: NA; J: TRBJ2-2; DNA: TGTGCCAGCAGCTTTAAGACCGGGACACTGTCGAGCACCGGGGAGCTGTTTTTT; CDR3: CASSFKTGTLSSTGELFF
V: TRBV4-2; size: few; D: NA; J: TRBJ1-1; DNA: TGTGCCAGCAGCCAAGAGGGTGAATGGGGCGCGAACACTGAAGCTTTCTTT; CDR3: CASSQEGEWGANTEAFF
V: TRBV5-1; size: many; D: NA; J: TRBJ1-1; DNA: TGCGCCAGCAGCTTGACGGTTGATATCACTGAAGCTTTCTTT; CDR3: CASSLTVDITEAFF
V: TRBV18; size: NA; D: TRBD2; J: TRBJ2-1; DNA: TGTGCCAGCTCACCACCGGGTCCTAGCGGGTACAATGAGCAGTTCTTC; CDR3: CASSPPGPSGYNEQFF
V: TRBV25-1; size: NA; D: TRBD2; J: TRBJ2-1; DNA: TGTGCCAGCAGACTAGCGGGGGGTACAAATGAGCAGTTCTTC; CDR3: CASRLAGGTNEQFF
V: TRBV7-9; size: NA; D: NA; J: TRBJ2-1; DNA: TGTGCCAGCAGCTTTCACGAGCAGTTCTTC; CDR3: CASSFHEQFF